One sample yielded the 30 T cell receptor beta chains listed below, sequenced in a study of T cell responses to AZD1222 COVID-19 vaccine. Profiling relied on immunoSEQ multiplex PCR, and the TCRdb table lists in-frame clones only, not all of them. The data hold about 160,000 clones, with more than 75% observed a single time. Sequenced here: peripheral blood, sampled 28 days after the second AZD1222 dose. The receptors stem from an adult who received the AZD1222 COVID-19 vaccine.

A word on this clone: One junction end disagrees with the germline gene, perhaps due to a read error. The chain links TRBV2 to TRBJ2-1; TRBD1 is a possible D gene (6 bases). Germline CDR1 is SNHLY and CDR2 is FYNNEI. This CDR3 comprises 13 residues. CDR3 DNA: TGTGTCAGCAGTGTAGGGGGACACAATGAGCAGTTCTTC. As protein: CVSSVGGHNEQFF. The variable domain in full, with the rest retrieved from reference TRBV2 and TRBJ2-1, is EPEVTQTPSHQVTQMGQEVILRCVPISNHLYFYWYRQILGQKVEFLVSFYNNEISEKSEIFDDQFSVERPDGSNFTLKIRSTKLEDSAMYFCVSSVGGHNEQFFGPGTRLTVL.

This chain joins TRBV30 and TRBJ1-2; D is undetermined. The length of the CDR3 is 12 residues. Trimming took 3 bases from V and 7 from J, leaving 12 bases between them. CDR1 is GTSNPN, CDR2 SVGIG, per germline (reference sequence). The CDR3 region has the DNA TGTGCCTGGAGGATGAAACAACGTGGCTACACCTTC. Its translation is CAWRMKQRGYTF. The complete variable domain, with remaining parts taken from reference TRBV30 and TRBJ1-2, reads SQTIHQWPATLVQPVGSPLSLECTVEGTSNPNLYWYRQAAGRGLQLLFYSVGIGQISSEVPQNLSASRPQDRQFILSSKKLLLSDSGFYLCAWRMKQRGYTFGSGTRLTVV.

The chain has TRBV18 and TRBJ1-4; no firm D call. Germline values: CDR1 KGHSH, CDR2 LQKENI. The V gene lost 1 base and the J gene lost 4 bases, with 10 bases spanning the gap. This CDR3 region has 15 residues. The chain's CDR3 is CASSPRRVDNEKLFF. As DNA, the CDR3 is TGTGCCAGCTCACCACGGAGGGTAGATAATGAAAAACTGTTTTTT.

The chain links TRBV6-5 to TRBJ2-2; D not resolved. The CDR3 covers 14 residues. Germline CDR1 reads MNHEY; CDR2 reads SVGAGI. Trimming removed 1 base from V and 5 bases from J, with 8 bases in between. CDR3 sequence: CASSYYSMTGELFF. CDR3 bases: TGTGCCAGCAGTTACTACTCCATGACCGGGGAGCTGTTTTTT.

J is TRBJ2-7 and V is TRBV13; D might be TRBD2 (6 bases). V lost 0 bases and J 2 bases, leaving 11 bases between the germline ends. The CDR3 totals 15 residues. Germline V gene sequence: CDR1 PRHDT, CDR2 FYEKMQ (reference sequence). CDR3 protein: CASSLGRRGPYEQYF. CDR3 nucleotides: TGTGCCAGCAGCTTAGGAAGGAGGGGCCCCTACGAGCAGTACTTC.

This chain connects TRBV6-5 to TRBJ2-5; D is uncertain. The CDR3 has 12 amino acids. The ends were cut back, 6 bases at V and 8 bases at J, with 13 bases in the middle. Germline assignment: CDR1 MNHEY and CDR2 SVGAGI. CDR3 coding DNA: TGTGCCAGCAGCACTGGAAGTCGCACCCAGTACTTC. As protein: CASSTGSRTQYF.

CDR3 DNA sequence: TGTGCCAGCAGTCAGAAGGGGAATTCGCACGAGCAGTACTTC. As protein: CASSQKGNSHEQYF. The chain joins TRBV6-5 to TRBJ2-7; D is possibly TRBD1 (5 bases). Germline assignment: CDR1 MNHEY and CDR2 SVGAGI. This CDR3 has 14 amino acids. Deletions cut 5 bases from V and 5 bases from J, with 16 bases between.

J is TRBJ1-2 and V is TRBV3-1 (or the pseudogene TRBV3-2), with 8 bases that match TRBD1. CDR1 LGHDT and CDR2 YNNKEL come from the germline V gene (reference sequence). V lost 2 bases, J lost 4 bases, and 6 bases stayed unmatched. The CDR3 covers 15 residues. The CDR3 region is CASSQRDRLSYGYTF. CDR3 in DNA: TGTGCCAGCAGCCAACGGGACAGGCTCTCCTATGGCTACACCTTC.

The chain recombines TRBV6-5 with TRBJ2-2, with TRBD2 identical over 7 bases. This CDR3 region has 15 residues. The trim removed 10 bases at V and 7 bases at J, leaving 15 bases unmatched. Germline V gene data show CDR1 as MNHEY and CDR2 as SVGAGI. Here the CDR3 reads CATRGDFTTLGELFF. CDR3 sequence (DNA): TGTGCCACCCGGGGGGATTTCACGACCCTCGGGGAGCTGTTTTTT.

This sequence joins TRBV3-1 (or the pseudogene TRBV3-2) and TRBJ1-3; the match to TRBD1 covers 7 bases. The CDR3 consists of 16 residues. Germline CDR1 is LGHDT and CDR2 is YNNKEL (reference sequence). Trimming cost V 2 bases and J 4 bases; bases outside gene matches: 8. CDR3 region: CASSQYLTGMGNTIYF. The CDR3 nucleotides read TGTGCCAGCAGCCAATATCTGACAGGGATGGGAAACACCATATATTTT.

This clone has more than one count but fewer than ten. This chain connects TRBV5-1 to TRBJ1-6, with a possible D match to TRBD1 (6 bases). Germline CDR1 and CDR2: SGHRS and YFSETQ. Trimming took 5 bases from V and 6 from J, leaving 12 bases between them. This CDR3 is built from 14 residues. The CDR3 region is CASREDSTNSPLHF. CDR3 coding DNA: TGCGCCAGCAGGGAGGACAGCACTAATTCACCCCTCCACTTT.

The J gene is TRBJ2-2, the V gene TRBV6-1; 8 positions match TRBD1. This CDR3 has 14 residues. Germline assignment: CDR1 MNHNS and CDR2 SASEGT. With V trimmed by 1 base and J by 10 bases, 5 bases remained unmatched. The CDR3 protein is CASSEGTGGLELFF. The CDR3 region has the DNA TGTGCCAGCAGTGAAGGCACAGGGGGGCTGGAGCTGTTTTTT.

This sequence joins TRBV4-3 and TRBJ2-1; TRBD2 is a possible D gene (5 bases). The V gene's germline CDR1 is LGHNA and CDR2 YSLEER. The CDR3 is 14 residues long. The ends were cut back, 0 bases at V and 8 bases at J, with 11 bases in the middle. The CDR3 spells CASSQDRELDEQFF. The CDR3 DNA reads TGCGCCAGCAGCCAAGATCGGGAATTAGATGAGCAGTTCTTC.

V gene TRBV18 combines with J gene TRBJ1-2; D remains ambiguous. CDR1 is KGHSH and CDR2 is LQKENI in the germline V gene. V lost 3 bases, J lost 5 bases, and 4 bases lay in between. This CDR3 has 11 amino acids. CDR3: CASSPQYGYTF. The CDR3 DNA reads as TGTGCCAGCTCACCTCAGTATGGCTACACCTTC.

The chain joins TRBV11-2 to TRBJ2-1; D not resolved. The length of the CDR3 is 12 residues. Trimming pared 4 bases from V and 10 bases from J, leaving 11 bases between. CDR1 is SGHAT and CDR2 is FQNNGV in the germline V gene. CDR3 residues: CASSSVGREQFF. Here the CDR3 DNA reads TGTGCCAGCAGCTCCGTAGGGCGGGAGCAGTTCTTC.

The gene calls are TRBV5-6 and TRBJ2-7; D is unresolved. Per the germline V gene, CDR1 is SGHDT and CDR2 is YYEEEE. CDR3 size: 14 residues. Trimming took 4 bases from V and 2 from J, leaving 13 bases between them. CDR3: CASSPGRNPYEQYF. As DNA, the CDR3 is TGTGCCAGCAGCCCTGGACGCAACCCCTACGAGCAGTACTTC. The whole variable domain, filled in from reference TRBV5-6 and TRBJ2-7, reads DAGVTQSPTHLIKTRGQQVTLRCSPKSGHDTVSWYQQALGQGPQFIFQYYEEEERQRGNFPDRFSGHQFPNYSSELNVNALLLGDSALYLCASSPGRNPYEQYFGPGTRLTVT.

The rearrangement links TRBV5-1 to TRBJ2-2; 7 nucleotides agree with TRBD2. The junction had 7 bases not matched to a gene; V was cut back by 5 bases and J by 3 bases. The length of the CDR3 is 15 residues. The V gene's germline CDR1 is SGHRS and CDR2 YFSETQ. As DNA, the CDR3 is TGCGCCAGCAGTAAAAGCGGGGCCGACACCGGGGAGCTGTTTTTT. This gives the protein CASSKSGADTGELFF.

This rearrangement joins TRBV9 to TRBJ1-1, with D unresolved. The germline gives CDR1 SGDLS, CDR2 YYNGEE. With 5 bases removed from V and 1 base from J, the gap between germline ends came to 3 bases. CDR3 length: 11 amino acids. Here the CDR3 DNA reads TGTGCCAGCAGGGAGAACACTGAAGCTTTCTTT. This gives the protein CASRENTEAFF.

This clone occurred once. The V gene is TRBV30, the J gene TRBJ1-2; no clear D. The CDR3 runs 15 residues. Trimming left V 0 bases short and J 4 bases short, with 15 bases between. Germline CDR1 is GTSNPN and CDR2 is SVGIG (reference sequence). The CDR3 region is CAWSVPGSGAYGYTF. CDR3 DNA sequence: TGTGCCTGGAGTGTACCGGGCAGTGGAGCCTATGGCTACACCTTC.

CDR3 region: CASSQEGLAGGADTQYF. CDR3 nucleotide sequence: TGTGCCAGCAGCCAAGAAGGGCTAGCGGGCGGGGCAGATACGCAGTATTTT. The gene calls are TRBV4-2 and TRBJ2-3; 8 positions match TRBD2. Germline V CDR1 and CDR2: LGHNA, YNFKEQ. The CDR3 loop spans 17 amino acids. The V gene end was trimmed by 0 bases and the J gene end by 4 bases; junction bases not matched to a gene: 9.

The J gene is TRBJ1-6, the V gene TRBV2; 7 bases line up with TRBD1. V was clipped by 4 bases and J by 6 bases; unmatched bases: 6. This CDR3 contains 15 residues. CDR1 is SNHLY, CDR2 FYNNEI, per germline. This CDR3 is CASSVAQGVNSPLHF. CDR3 nucleotide sequence: TGTGCCAGCAGTGTTGCCCAGGGGGTTAATTCACCCCTCCACTTT.

CDR3: CASSLKGTEAFF. DNA for the CDR3: TGTGCCAGCAGCCTAAAGGGTACTGAAGCTTTCTTT. The chain uses TRBV3-1 (or the pseudogene TRBV3-2) and TRBJ1-1; D is undetermined. The V end lost 4 bases, the J end lost 5 bases, and 8 bases lay between the germline ends. CDR1 and CDR2 (germline): LGHDT, YNNKEL (reference sequence). The CDR3 covers 12 residues.

The chain links TRBV18 to TRBJ1-3; TRBD1 matches 7 bases. J was trimmed by 0 bases and V by 3 bases; bases with no gene match: 5. The length of the CDR3 is 16 residues. The germline V gene has CDR1 KGHSH and CDR2 LQKENI. This CDR3 reads CASSPGQSRSGNTIYF. CDR3 in DNA: TGTGCCAGCTCACCGGGACAGAGCCGCTCTGGAAACACCATATATTTT.

The chain has TRBV2 and TRBJ2-1; D may be TRBD2 (5 bases). V lost 6 bases and J lost 9, with 21 bases in between. The CDR3 runs to 15 residues. CDR1 and CDR2 (germline): SNHLY, FYNNEI. CDR3 sequence reads: CASSVQLVGGSEQFF. CDR3 DNA sequence: TGTGCCAGCAGCGTTCAACTAGTCGGTGGTAGTGAGCAGTTCTTC.

The chain has TRBV6-5 and TRBJ1-5; D not certain. V was trimmed by 10 bases and J by 0 bases, leaving 10 bases between them. Germline loops: CDR1 MNHEY, CDR2 SVGAGI. The CDR3 is made up of 13 amino acids. The CDR3 loop reads CATGTYSNQPQHF. The CDR3 DNA follows: TGTGCCACCGGCACGTATAGCAATCAGCCCCAGCATTTT.

This clone was found a few times. The chain combines TRBV12-3 or TRBV12-4 with TRBJ1-1; D gene unclear. This CDR3 is 11 amino acids long. V gave up 3 bases and J gave up 11 bases, with 10 bases separating them. CDR3 amino acids: CASSFGPPAFF. CDR3 coding DNA: TGTGCCAGCAGTTTCGGGCCGCCGGCTTTCTTT.

The chain employs TRBV5-8 and TRBJ2-6; the match to TRBD1 covers 8 bases. Trimming removed 5 bases from V and 3 bases from J; junction bases left unmatched: 7. CDR3 length: 16 amino acids. Germline loops: CDR1 SGHTS, CDR2 YDEGEE. The DNA of the CDR3 is TGTGCCAGCAGTCCTGACAGGGGATATGGGGCCAACGTCCTGACTTTC. The encoded protein is CASSPDRGYGANVLTF.

The V and J genes are TRBV3-1 (or the pseudogene TRBV3-2) and TRBJ1-5; D may be TRBD1 (5 bases). The CDR3 is made up of 16 amino acids. CDR1 is LGHDT and CDR2 is YNNKEL in the germline V gene (reference sequence). Trimming removed 2 bases at V and 5 bases at J, with 16 bases between. CDR3 sequence (DNA): TGTGCCAGCAGCCAAACCTTCTCTGGGACCTATCAGCCCCAGCATTTT. It is translated as CASSQTFSGTYQPQHF.

This clone was counted a few times. The CDR3 loop is CASSMETSGGYTDTQYF. The CDR3 region has the DNA TGTGCCAGTAGTATGGAAACTAGCGGGGGATACACAGATACGCAGTATTTT. The rearrangement uses TRBV19 and TRBJ2-3; 11 nucleotides match TRBD2. The CDR3 runs 17 residues. Germline CDR1 is LNHDA and CDR2 is SQIVND (reference sequence). J was trimmed by 2 bases and V by 3 bases; bases with no gene match: 7.

This clone has only one observation. The chain uses TRBV9 and TRBJ1-2; TRBD1 aligns across 9 bases. This CDR3 spans 16 amino acids. Germline lookup yields CDR1 SGDLS and CDR2 YYNGEE. Trimming at V came to 4 bases and at J to 4 bases, leaving 11 bases not matched to a gene. In DNA form, the CDR3 reads TGTGCCAGCAGCTCCCCAAGAGGGACAGGGAGCTATGGCTACACCTTC. It yields the protein CASSSPRGTGSYGYTF.